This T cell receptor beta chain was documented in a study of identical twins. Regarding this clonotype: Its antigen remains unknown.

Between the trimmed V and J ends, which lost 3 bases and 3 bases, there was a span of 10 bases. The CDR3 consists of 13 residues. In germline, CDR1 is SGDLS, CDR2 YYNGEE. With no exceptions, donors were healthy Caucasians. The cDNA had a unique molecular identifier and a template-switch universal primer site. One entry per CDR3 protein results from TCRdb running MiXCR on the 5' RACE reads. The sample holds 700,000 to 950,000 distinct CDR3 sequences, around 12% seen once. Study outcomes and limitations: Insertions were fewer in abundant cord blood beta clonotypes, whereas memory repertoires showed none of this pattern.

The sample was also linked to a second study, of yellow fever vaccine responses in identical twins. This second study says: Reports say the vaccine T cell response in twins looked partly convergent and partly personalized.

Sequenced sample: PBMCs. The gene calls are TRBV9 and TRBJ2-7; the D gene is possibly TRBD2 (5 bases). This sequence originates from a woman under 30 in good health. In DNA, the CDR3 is TGTGCCAGCAGCGCTTACAGCGGCTACGAGCAGTACTTC. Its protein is CASSAYSGYEQYF.